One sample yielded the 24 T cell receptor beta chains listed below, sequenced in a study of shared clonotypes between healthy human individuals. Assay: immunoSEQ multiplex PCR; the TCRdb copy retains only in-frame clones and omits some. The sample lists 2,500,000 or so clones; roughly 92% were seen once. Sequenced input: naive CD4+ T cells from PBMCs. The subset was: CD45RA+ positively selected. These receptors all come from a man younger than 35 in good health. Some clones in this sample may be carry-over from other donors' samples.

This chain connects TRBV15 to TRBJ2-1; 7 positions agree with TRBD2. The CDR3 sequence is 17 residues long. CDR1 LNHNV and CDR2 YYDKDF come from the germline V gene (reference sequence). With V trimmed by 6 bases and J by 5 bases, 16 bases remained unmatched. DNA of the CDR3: TGTGCCACCAGGAATACGGGGGAGGGAAAAAGGCACAATGAGCAGTTCTTC. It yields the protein CATRNTGEGKRHNEQFF.

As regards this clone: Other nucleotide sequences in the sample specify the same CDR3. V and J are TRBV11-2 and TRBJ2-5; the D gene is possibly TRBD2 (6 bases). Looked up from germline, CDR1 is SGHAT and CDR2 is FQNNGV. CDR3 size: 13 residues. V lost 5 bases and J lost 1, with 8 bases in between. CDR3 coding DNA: TGTGCCAGCAGCCCGCGGGGCCAAGAGACCCAGTACTTC. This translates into CASSPRGQETQYF.

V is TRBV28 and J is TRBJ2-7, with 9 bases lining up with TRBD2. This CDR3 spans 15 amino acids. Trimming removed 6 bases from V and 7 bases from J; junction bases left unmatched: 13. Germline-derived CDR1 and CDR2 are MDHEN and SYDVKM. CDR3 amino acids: CASREVAGGPGEQYF. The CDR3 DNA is TGTGCCAGCAGGGAAGTGGCGGGAGGGCCAGGAGAGCAGTACTTC.

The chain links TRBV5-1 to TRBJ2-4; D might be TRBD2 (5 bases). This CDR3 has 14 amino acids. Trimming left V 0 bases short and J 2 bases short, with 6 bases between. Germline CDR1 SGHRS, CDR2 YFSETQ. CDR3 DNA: TGCGCCAGCAGCTTGGCGGGAACCAAAAACATTCAGTACTTC. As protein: CASSLAGTKNIQYF.

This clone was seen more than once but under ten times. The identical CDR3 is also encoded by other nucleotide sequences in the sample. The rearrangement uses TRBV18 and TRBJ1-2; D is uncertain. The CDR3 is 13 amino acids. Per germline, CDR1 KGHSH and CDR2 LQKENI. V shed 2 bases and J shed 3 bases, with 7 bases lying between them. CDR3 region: CASSPSIDYGYTF. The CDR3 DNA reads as TGTGCCAGCTCACCATCCATCGACTATGGCTACACCTTC.

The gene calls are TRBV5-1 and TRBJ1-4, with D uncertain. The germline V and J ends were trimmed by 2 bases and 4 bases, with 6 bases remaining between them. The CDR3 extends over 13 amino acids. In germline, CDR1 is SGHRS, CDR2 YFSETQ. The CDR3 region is CASSLLGNEKLFF. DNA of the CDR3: TGCGCCAGCAGCTTACTCGGTAATGAAAAACTGTTTTTT.

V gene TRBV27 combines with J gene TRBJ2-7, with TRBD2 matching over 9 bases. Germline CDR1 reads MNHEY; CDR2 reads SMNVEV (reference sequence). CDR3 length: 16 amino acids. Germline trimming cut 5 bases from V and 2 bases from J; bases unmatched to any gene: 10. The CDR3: CASSVLGASGTYEQYF. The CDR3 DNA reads TGTGCCAGCAGTGTGCTCGGGGCTAGCGGGACCTACGAGCAGTACTTC.

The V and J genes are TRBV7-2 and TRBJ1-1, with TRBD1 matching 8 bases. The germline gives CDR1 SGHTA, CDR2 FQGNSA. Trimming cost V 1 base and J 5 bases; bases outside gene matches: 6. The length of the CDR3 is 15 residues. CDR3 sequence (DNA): TGTGCCAGCAGCTTAGAAGGACAGGGCTGGACTGAAGCTTTCTTT. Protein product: CASSLEGQGWTEAFF.

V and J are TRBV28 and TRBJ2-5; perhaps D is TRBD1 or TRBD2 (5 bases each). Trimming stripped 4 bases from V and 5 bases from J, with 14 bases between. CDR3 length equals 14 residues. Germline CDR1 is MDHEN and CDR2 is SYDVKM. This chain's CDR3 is CASSSLGRRETQYF. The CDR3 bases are TGTGCCAGCAGTTCTCTGGGGCGGAGGGAGACCCAGTACTTC.

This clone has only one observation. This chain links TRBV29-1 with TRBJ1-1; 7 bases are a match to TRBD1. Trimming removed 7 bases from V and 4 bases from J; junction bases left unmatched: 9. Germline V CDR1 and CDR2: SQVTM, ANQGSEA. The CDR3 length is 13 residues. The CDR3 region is CSGSQGEGTEAFF. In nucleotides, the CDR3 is TGCAGCGGGTCCCAGGGGGAAGGCACTGAAGCTTTCTTT.

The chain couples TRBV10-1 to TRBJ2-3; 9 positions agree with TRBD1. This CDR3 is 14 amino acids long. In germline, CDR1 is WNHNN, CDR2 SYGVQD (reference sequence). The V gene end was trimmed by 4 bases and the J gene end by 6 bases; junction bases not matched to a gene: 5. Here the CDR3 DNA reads TGCGCCAGCAGTGCAACAGGGGGCGGGGATACGCAGTATTTT. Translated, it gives CASSATGGGDTQYF.

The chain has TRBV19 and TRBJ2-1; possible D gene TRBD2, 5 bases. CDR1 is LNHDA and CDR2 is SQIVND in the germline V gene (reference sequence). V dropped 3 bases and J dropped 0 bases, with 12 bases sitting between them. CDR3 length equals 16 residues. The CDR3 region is CASSMSGPSSYNEQFF. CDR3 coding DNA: TGTGCCAGTAGTATGAGCGGCCCCAGCTCCTACAATGAGCAGTTCTTC.

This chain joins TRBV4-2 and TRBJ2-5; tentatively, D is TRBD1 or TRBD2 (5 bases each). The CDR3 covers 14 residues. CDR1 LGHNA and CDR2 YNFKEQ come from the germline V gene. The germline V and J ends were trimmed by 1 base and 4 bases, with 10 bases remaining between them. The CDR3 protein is CASSQARDRETQYF. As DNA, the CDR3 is TGTGCCAGCAGCCAAGCTAGGGACCGAGAGACCCAGTACTTC.

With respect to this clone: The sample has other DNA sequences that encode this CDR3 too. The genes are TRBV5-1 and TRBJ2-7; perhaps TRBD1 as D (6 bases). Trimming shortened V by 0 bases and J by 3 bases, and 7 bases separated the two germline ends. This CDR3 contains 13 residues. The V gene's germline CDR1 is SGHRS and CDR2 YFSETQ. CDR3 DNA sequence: TGCGCCAGCAGCTTGGGAGGGGGCTACGAGCAGTACTTC. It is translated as CASSLGGGYEQYF.

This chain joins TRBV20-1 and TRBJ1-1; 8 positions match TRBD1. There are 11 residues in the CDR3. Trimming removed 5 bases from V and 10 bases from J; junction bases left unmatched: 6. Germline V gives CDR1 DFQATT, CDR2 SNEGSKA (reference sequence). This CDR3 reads CSARTGLRAFF. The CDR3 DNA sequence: TGCAGTGCTCGGACAGGGCTTAGAGCTTTCTTT.

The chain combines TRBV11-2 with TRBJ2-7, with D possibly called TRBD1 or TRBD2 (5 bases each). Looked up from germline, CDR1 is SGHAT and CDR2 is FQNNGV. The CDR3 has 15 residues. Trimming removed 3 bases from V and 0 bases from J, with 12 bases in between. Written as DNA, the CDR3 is TGTGCCAGCAGCTTTATGACGGGACCCTCCTACGAGCAGTACTTC. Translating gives CASSFMTGPSYEQYF.

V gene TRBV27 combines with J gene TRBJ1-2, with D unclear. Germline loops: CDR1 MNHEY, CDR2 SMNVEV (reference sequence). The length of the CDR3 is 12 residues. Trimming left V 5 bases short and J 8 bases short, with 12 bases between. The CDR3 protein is CASSPGPWGYTF. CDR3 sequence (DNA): TGTGCCAGCAGTCCTGGACCGTGGGGCTACACCTTC.

This CDR3 reads CASGEGDGRAGETQYF. CDR3 bases: TGCGCCAGCGGCGAAGGTGACGGGAGGGCCGGAGAGACCCAGTACTTC. The genes are TRBV5-1 and TRBJ2-5; 8 nucleotides line up with TRBD2. The J segment lost 4 bases and the V segment lost 7 bases, leaving 15 bases of the junction unmatched. The CDR3 has 16 amino acids. CDR1 SGHRS and CDR2 YFSETQ come from the germline V gene. The full variable domain, in which reference TRBV5-1 and TRBJ2-5 provide the parts outside the CDR3, is KAGVTQTPRYLIKTRGQQVTLSCSPISGHRSVSWYQQTPGQGLQFLFEYFSETQRNKGNFPGRFSGRQFSNSRSEMNVSTLELGDSALYLCASGEGDGRAGETQYFGPGTRLLVL.

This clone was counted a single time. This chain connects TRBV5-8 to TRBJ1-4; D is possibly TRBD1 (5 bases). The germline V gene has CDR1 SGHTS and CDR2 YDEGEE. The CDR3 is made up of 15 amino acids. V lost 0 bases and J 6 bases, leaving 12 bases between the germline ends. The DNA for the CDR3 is TGTGCCAGCAGCTTGGGTCTCTCAGGGTATGAAAAACTGTTTTTT. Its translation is CASSLGLSGYEKLFF. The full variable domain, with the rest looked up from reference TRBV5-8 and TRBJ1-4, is EAGVTQSPTHLIKTRGQQATLRCSPISGHTSVYWYQQALGLGLQFLLWYDEGEERNRGNFPPRFSGRQFPNYSSELNVNALELEDSALYLCASSLGLSGYEKLFFGSGTQLSVL.

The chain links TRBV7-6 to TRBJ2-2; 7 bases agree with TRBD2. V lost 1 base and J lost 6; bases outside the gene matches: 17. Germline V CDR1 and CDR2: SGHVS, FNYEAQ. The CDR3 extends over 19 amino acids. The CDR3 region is CASSLEGGRASAQAGELFF. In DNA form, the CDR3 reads TGTGCCAGCAGCTTAGAGGGAGGGCGGGCCTCAGCCCAAGCCGGGGAGCTGTTTTTT.

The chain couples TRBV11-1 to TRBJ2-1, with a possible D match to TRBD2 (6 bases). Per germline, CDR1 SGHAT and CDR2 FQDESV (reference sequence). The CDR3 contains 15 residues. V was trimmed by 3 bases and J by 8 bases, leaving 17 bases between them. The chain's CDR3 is CASSFSGGLFDEQFF. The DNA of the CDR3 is TGTGCCAGCAGCTTTAGCGGCGGGCTATTCGATGAGCAGTTCTTC.

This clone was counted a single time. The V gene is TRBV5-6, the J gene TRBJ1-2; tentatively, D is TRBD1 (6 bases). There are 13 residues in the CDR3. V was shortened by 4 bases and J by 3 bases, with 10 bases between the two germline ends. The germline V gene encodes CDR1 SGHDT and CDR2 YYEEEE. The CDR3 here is CASSAGQYYGYTF. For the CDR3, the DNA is TGTGCCAGCAGCGCCGGACAGTACTATGGCTACACCTTC.

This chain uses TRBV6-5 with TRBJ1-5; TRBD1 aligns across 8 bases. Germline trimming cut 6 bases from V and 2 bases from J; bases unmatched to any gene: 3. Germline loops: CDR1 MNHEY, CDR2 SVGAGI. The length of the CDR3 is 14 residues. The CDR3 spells CASRDRAGNQPQHF. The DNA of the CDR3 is TGTGCCAGCAGGGACAGGGCTGGCAATCAGCCCCAGCATTTT.

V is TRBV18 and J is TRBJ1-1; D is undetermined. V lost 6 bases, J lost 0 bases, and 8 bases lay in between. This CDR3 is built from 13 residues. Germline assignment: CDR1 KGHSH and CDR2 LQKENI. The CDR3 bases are TGTGCCAGCTCCGAAAGATTGAACACTGAAGCTTTCTTT. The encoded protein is CASSERLNTEAFF.